These 5 T cell receptor beta chains originate from one sample sequenced in a study of blood T cell repertoires in COVID-19. Sequencing was performed with immunoSEQ multiplex PCR; in TCRdb, only in-frame clones are kept and a portion is missing. This sample carries tens of thousands of clones, roughly 90% of them seen once, and the ten largest clones take around 4.2%. The sample taken for sequencing was peripheral blood. These receptors came from a man in his fifties with acute or convalescent COVID-19.

To note about this clone: The same CDR3 is also encoded by other DNA sequences in this sample. The chain recombines TRBV9 with TRBJ1-3; perhaps TRBD1 as D (5 bases). Per the germline V gene, CDR1 is SGDLS and CDR2 is YYNGEE. This CDR3 is 15 amino acids long. V lost 0 bases and J 0 bases, leaving 7 bases between the germline ends. The CDR3 bases are TGTGCCAGCAGCGTAGCCCAGGGCTCTGGAAACACCATATATTTT. It specifies CASSVAQGSGNTIYF.

The chain couples TRBV19 to TRBJ1-5; the match to TRBD1 covers 8 bases. The CDR3 has 16 residues. The J segment lost 1 base and the V segment lost 5 bases, leaving 7 bases of the junction unmatched. Per the germline V gene, CDR1 is LNHDA and CDR2 is SQIVND (reference sequence). CDR3 sequence: CASSLGQGGSNQPQHF. The CDR3 nucleotides read TGTGCCAGTAGTCTTGGACAGGGAGGGAGCAATCAGCCCCAGCATTTT.

This clone has a single count. This sequence joins TRBV11-2 and TRBJ1-1, with 7 bases identical to TRBD1. Germline CDR1 and CDR2: SGHAT and FQNNGV. The CDR3 totals 16 residues. V trimming: 5 bases; J trimming: 1 base; junction bases outside the gene matches: 10. CDR3 protein: CASSPGTARGNTEAFF. The CDR3 bases are TGTGCCAGCAGCCCAGGGACAGCCAGGGGGAACACTGAAGCTTTCTTT.

The V gene is TRBV11-3, the J gene TRBJ2-1; the match to TRBD2 covers 13 bases. The CDR3 extends over 16 amino acids. V lost 4 bases and J lost 5; bases outside the gene matches: 5. From germline, CDR1 is SGHNT and CDR2 YENEEA. The CDR3 DNA reads as TGTGCCAGCAGCTCTGGACTAGCGGGGGTTCACAATGAGCAGTTCTTC. Residues: CASSSGLAGVHNEQFF. Complete variable domain (other parts from reference TRBV11-3 and TRBJ2-1): EAGVVQSPRYKIIEKKQPVAFWCNPISGHNTLYWYLQNLGQGPELLIRYENEEAVDDSQLPKDRFSAERLKGVDSTLKIQPAELGDSAVYLCASSSGLAGVHNEQFFGPGTRLTVL.

The rearrangement uses TRBV13 and TRBJ2-1; D gene ambiguous. CDR1 and CDR2 from the germline V gene are PRHDT and FYEKMQ (reference sequence). The length of the CDR3 is 18 residues. V was pared by 2 bases and J by 10 bases, with 27 bases between. CDR3 loop: CASSLPRRNSGLGAEQFF. The CDR3 region has the DNA TGTGCCAGCAGCTTACCCCGAAGAAACTCGGGTCTCGGTGCCGAGCAGTTCTTC.